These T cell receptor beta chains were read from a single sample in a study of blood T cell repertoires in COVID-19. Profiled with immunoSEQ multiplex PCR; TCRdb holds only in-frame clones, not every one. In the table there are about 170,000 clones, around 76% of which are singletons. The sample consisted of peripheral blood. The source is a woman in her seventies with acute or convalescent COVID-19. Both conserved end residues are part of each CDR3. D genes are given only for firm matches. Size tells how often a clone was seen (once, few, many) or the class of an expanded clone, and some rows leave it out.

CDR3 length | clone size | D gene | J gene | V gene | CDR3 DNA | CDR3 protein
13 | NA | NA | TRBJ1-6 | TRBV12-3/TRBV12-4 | TGTGCCAGCTCGGAGGGAGGGCATTCACCCCTCCACTTT | CASSEGGHSPLHF
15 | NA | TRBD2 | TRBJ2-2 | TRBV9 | TGTGCCAGCAGCACTAGCGGGAGAGGCACCGGGGAGCTGTTTTTT | CASSTSGRGTGELFF
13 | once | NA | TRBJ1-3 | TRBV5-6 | TGTGCCAGCAGCTTGGCTGCTGGAAACACCATATATTTT | CASSLAAGNTIYF
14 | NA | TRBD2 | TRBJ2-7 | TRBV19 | TGTGCCAGTAGTTGGACTAGCGGGAGCTACGAGCAGTACTTC | CASSWTSGSYEQYF
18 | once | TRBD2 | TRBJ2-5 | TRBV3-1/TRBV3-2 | TGTGCCAGCAGCCAAGATCGGGTAGCGGGGGGATTGGGAGAGACCCAGTACTTC | CASSQDRVAGGLGETQYF
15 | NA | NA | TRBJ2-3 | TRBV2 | TGTGCCAGCAGTGAAGCGGGGGGGCCTACAGATACGCAGTATTTT | CASSEAGGPTDTQYF
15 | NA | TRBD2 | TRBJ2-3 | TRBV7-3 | TGTGCCAGCAGCTTAGCGGGGGGACGGCCAGATACGCAGTATTTT | CASSLAGGRPDTQYF
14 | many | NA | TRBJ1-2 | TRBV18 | TGTGCCAGCTCACCAAACTTAGGGGAATATGGCTACACCTTC | CASSPNLGEYGYTF
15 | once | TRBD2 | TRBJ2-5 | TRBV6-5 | TGTGCCAGCAGGACTCGAGCGGGGGGGCCGGAGACCCAGTACTTC | CASRTRAGGPETQYF
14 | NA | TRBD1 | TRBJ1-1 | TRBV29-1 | TGCAGCGGCGCCCGGGACAGGTTGAACACTGAAGCTTTCTTT | CSGARDRLNTEAFF
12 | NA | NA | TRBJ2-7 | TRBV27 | TGTGCCACCGCCCGTTTGGGGGGTGAGCAGTACTTC | CATARLGGEQYF
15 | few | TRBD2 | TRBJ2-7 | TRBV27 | TGTGCCAGCAGTTTATGGAGCGGGGGGGCCCACGAGCAGTACTTC | CASSLWSGGAHEQYF
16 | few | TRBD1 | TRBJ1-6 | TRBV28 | TGTGCCAGCAGTTTGGGGGCAGGGGGTATGAATTCACCCCTCCACTTT | CASSLGAGGMNSPLHF
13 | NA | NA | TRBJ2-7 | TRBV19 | TGTGCCAGTAGTGGGGCTTACAGGAGCGAGCAGTACTTC | CASSGAYRSEQYF
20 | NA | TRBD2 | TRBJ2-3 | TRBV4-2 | TGTGCCAGCAGCCAAGATGTGGGCGGGGGGCAACCCCGCGCCACAGATACGCAGTATTTT | CASSQDVGGGQPRATDTQYF
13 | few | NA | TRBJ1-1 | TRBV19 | TGTGCCAGTACCCAACATATGAACACTGAAGCTTTCTTT | CASTQHMNTEAFF
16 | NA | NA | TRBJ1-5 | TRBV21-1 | TGTGCCAGCAGCACCACGGACAGGTGGTGCAATCAGCCCCAGCATTTT | CASSTTDRWCNQPQHF